These 15 T cell receptor beta chains came from one sample sequenced in a study of OX40 agonist ivuxolimab in advanced cancers. The protocol was immunoSEQ multiplex PCR, while the TCRdb copy is restricted to in-frame clones and leaves out a portion. The repertoire holds about 19,000 clones, with 83% as singletons. Sample: CD4+ or CD8+ T cells sorted from blood, taken in a trial of the OX40 agonist ivuxolimab. These receptors were collected from an adult with an advanced solid tumor such as melanoma, head and neck, liver or kidney cancer.

J is TRBJ2-3 and V is TRBV7-6; the D is unclear. The germline V gene has CDR1 SGHVS and CDR2 FNYEAQ. CDR3 length: 12 residues. The V end was cut by 0 bases, the J end by 3 bases, with 1 base between. The CDR3 DNA is TGTGCCAGCAGCTTAGCAACAGATACGCAGTATTTT. Its translation is CASSLATDTQYF.

The chain's CDR3 is CASTRRGLKATDTQYF. CDR3 nucleotide sequence: TGTGCCAGCACCCGCCGAGGGCTCAAAGCCACAGATACGCAGTATTTT. This sequence joins TRBV2 and TRBJ2-3; perhaps TRBD2 as D (5 bases). In germline, CDR1 is SNHLY, CDR2 FYNNEI. The CDR3 has 16 residues. Trimming took 7 bases from V and 2 from J, leaving 19 bases between them.

The chain is built from TRBV6-6 and TRBJ1-2; D not resolved. Trimming stripped 6 bases from V and 7 bases from J, with 15 bases between. The CDR3 loop spans 13 amino acids. CDR1 is MNHNY and CDR2 is SVGAGI in the germline V gene (reference sequence). CDR3 amino acids: CASRPQLTGGYTF. The CDR3 DNA is TGTGCCAGCAGACCGCAATTGACCGGTGGCTACACCTTC.

This clone was counted between two and nine times. The rearrangement links TRBV28 to TRBJ2-7; a weak D match, TRBD1 (6 bases). Germline V CDR1 and CDR2: MDHEN, SYDVKM. The CDR3 has 16 amino acids. V lost 6 bases and J 2 bases, leaving 20 bases between the germline ends. CDR3: CASSTGGRGSTYEQYF. The DNA for the CDR3 is TGTGCCAGCAGCACAGGCGGCAGGGGAAGTACCTACGAGCAGTACTTC. The whole variable domain, remainder taken from reference TRBV28 and TRBJ2-7, is DVKVTQSSRYLVKRTGEKVFLECVQDMDHENMFWYRQDPGLGLRLIYFSYDVKMKEKGDIPEGYSVSREKKERFSLILESASTNQTSMYLCASSTGGRGSTYEQYFGPGTRLTVT.

A single count supports this clone. The J gene is TRBJ2-1, the V gene TRBV7-6, with D unclear. This CDR3 comprises 15 residues. V was clipped by 0 bases and J by 10 bases, with 16 bases between them. Germline assignment: CDR1 SGHVS and CDR2 FNYEAQ. The CDR3 bases are TGTGCCAGCAGCTTAGCGCGCGGTCCAACTATCGAGCAGTTCTTC. It is translated as CASSLARGPTIEQFF.

The chain employs TRBV7-9 and TRBJ2-3; 9 nucleotides agree with TRBD2. Germline lookup yields CDR1 SEHNR and CDR2 FQNEAQ (reference sequence). This CDR3 is 15 amino acids long. The trim removed 5 bases at V and 8 bases at J, leaving 11 bases unmatched. DNA of the CDR3: TGTGCCAGCAGCCCCTCCGGGACTAGCTTTGGTACGCAGTATTTT. This encodes CASSPSGTSFGTQYF.

This clone was recorded only once. The V call is TRBV6-1, the J call TRBJ2-3, with 8 bases that match TRBD1. CDR1 MNHNS and CDR2 SASEGT come from the germline V gene. The CDR3 loop spans 17 amino acids. The J segment lost 5 bases and the V segment lost 0 bases, leaving 10 bases of the junction unmatched. CDR3: CASSEASRTGPGDTQYF. The CDR3 DNA reads TGTGCCAGCAGTGAAGCATCCAGGACAGGGCCTGGAGATACGCAGTATTTT.

This clone occurred a few times. The chain is built from TRBV11-2 and TRBJ2-5; D gene ambiguous. Trimming pared 4 bases from V and 2 bases from J, leaving 17 bases between. CDR1 and CDR2 from the germline V gene are SGHAT and FQNNGV. This CDR3 spans 16 amino acids. The CDR3 DNA sequence: TGTGCCAGCAGCTACTTATACACCCAGGCGCAAGAGACCCAGTACTTC. Residues: CASSYLYTQAQETQYF. The entire variable domain, with the rest obtained from reference TRBV11-2 and TRBJ2-5, is as follows: EAGVAQSPRYKIIEKRQSVAFWCNPISGHATLYWYQQILGQGPKLLIQFQNNGVVDDSQLPKDRFSAERLKGVDSTLKIQPAKLEDSAVYLCASSYLYTQAQETQYFGPGTRLLVL.

V is TRBV4-2 and J is TRBJ2-5, with unresolved D. The end of the DNA is better explained by TRBJ2-7, so the J call may be wrong. There are 15 residues in the CDR3. Germline loops: CDR1 LGHNA, CDR2 YNFKEQ. The CDR3 here is CASSQGTNGPYEQYF. The CDR3 coding sequence is TGTGCCAGCAGCCAAGGAACTAACGGGCCCTACGAGCAGTACTTC.

The CDR3 spells CASSPMGTGNSPLHF. As DNA, the CDR3 is TGTGCCAGCAGCCCAATGGGGACAGGGAATTCACCCCTCCACTTT. This chain uses TRBV28 with TRBJ1-6; TRBD1 aligns across 9 bases. Germline values: CDR1 MDHEN, CDR2 SYDVKM. J was trimmed by 7 bases and V by 6 bases; bases with no gene match: 7. The CDR3 contains 15 residues.

The chain combines TRBV7-8 with TRBJ2-7; D not certain. This CDR3 contains 16 residues. Per germline, CDR1 SGHVS and CDR2 FQNEAQ. V was trimmed by 1 base and J by 1 base, leaving 14 bases between them. CDR3 residues: CASSLDYGVESYEQYF. CDR3 in DNA: TGTGCCAGCAGCTTAGATTATGGGGTAGAATCCTACGAGCAGTACTTC.

CDR3 protein: CASSETSGGVGEQFF. The CDR3 bases are TGCGCCAGCAGTGAGACTAGCGGGGGGGTAGGTGAGCAGTTCTTC. The chain is built from TRBV10-2 and TRBJ2-1; 13 nucleotides match TRBD2. V was clipped by 2 bases and J by 9 bases; unmatched bases: 4. The CDR3 totals 15 residues. Germline lookup yields CDR1 WSHSY and CDR2 SAAADI.

This chain connects TRBV27 to TRBJ2-7, with 8 nucleotides matching TRBD1. Germline V gene lookup returns CDR1 MNHEY and CDR2 SMNVEV (reference sequence). The CDR3 covers 14 residues. V shed 6 bases and J 0 bases; nucleotides not matched to a gene: 4. The CDR3 reads CASSGQGSSYEQYF. The CDR3 nucleotides read TGTGCCAGCAGCGGACAGGGTTCCTCCTACGAGCAGTACTTC.

This chain connects TRBV28 to TRBJ1-6, with D possibly TRBD1 on 5 matching bases. The V gene's germline CDR1 is MDHEN and CDR2 SYDVKM. The CDR3 loop spans 16 amino acids. V lost 6 bases and J lost 4, with 16 bases in between. The CDR3 DNA is TGTGCCAGCAGGGGGGGTGTGGGTCGGTATAATTCACCCCTCCACTTT. It is translated as CASRGGVGRYNSPLHF.

The table lists this clone with a few counts. This chain joins TRBV4-1 and TRBJ2-7, with 11 bases lining up with TRBD2. Germline V gene sequence: CDR1 MGHRA, CDR2 YSYEKL. The CDR3 has 17 amino acids. V lost 8 bases, J lost 0 bases, and 12 bases stayed unmatched. In DNA form, the CDR3 reads TGCGCCAGCCAGCCGAGGGCTAGCGGGGGGAACTCCTACGAGCAGTACTTC. It specifies CASQPRASGGNSYEQYF.